This T cell receptor beta chain was found in a study of blood T cell repertoires in COVID-19. Background on the study: PBMCs, B-cell-depleted T cells, or T cells were the source of the cDNA or gDNA that made up the material.

The CDR3 runs 14 residues. Trimming shortened V by 5 bases and J by 5 bases, and 12 bases separated the two germline ends. CDR1 is LNHDA, CDR2 SQIVND, per germline (reference sequence). In the authors' workflow: Scientists estimated how many nucleated cells there were by amplifying reference gene primers. Assay: immunoSEQ multiplex PCR; the TCRdb copy retains only in-frame clones and omits some. V, J and clone size were drawn from that table, and D and trimming were deduced from the DNA. The sample includes 150,000 to 200,000 clones, 89% of them seen just once. This chain links TRBV19 with TRBJ1-4; D remains unclear. Sequenced input: peripheral blood. The receptor's source is a man in his 60s with acute or convalescent COVID-19. The CDR3 region is CASSPYSSNEKLFF. In nucleotides, the CDR3 is TGTGCCAGTAGTCCGTACAGCTCCAATGAAAAACTGTTTTTT.